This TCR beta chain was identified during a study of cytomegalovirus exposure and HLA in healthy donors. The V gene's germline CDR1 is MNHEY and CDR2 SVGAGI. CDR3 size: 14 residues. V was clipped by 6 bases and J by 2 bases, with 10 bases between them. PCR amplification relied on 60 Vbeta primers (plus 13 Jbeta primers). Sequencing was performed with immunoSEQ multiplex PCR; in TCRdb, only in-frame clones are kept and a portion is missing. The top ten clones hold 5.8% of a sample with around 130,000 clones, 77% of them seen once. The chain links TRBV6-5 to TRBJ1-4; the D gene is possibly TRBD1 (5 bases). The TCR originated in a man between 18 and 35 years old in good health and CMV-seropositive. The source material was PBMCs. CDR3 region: CASSRGGTNEKLFF. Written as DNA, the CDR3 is TGTGCCAGCAGCCGGGGGGGGACTAATGAAAAACTGTTTTTT.